A single sample is the source of the 13 T cell receptor beta chains below, sequenced in a study of blood T cells in healthy people across ages. It was with a sample-barcoded 5' primer and a J-beta primer mix that a second PCR of roughly 7 to 12 cycles was run. TCRdb processed the 5' RACE reads anew with MiXCR; each CDR3 protein has one entry. The table has hundreds of thousands of distinct CDR3 sequences, approximately 52% seen once. Material: blood. The receptor source for this set is an elderly woman in good health.

This clonotype was observed a few times. The V call is TRBV7-9, the J call TRBJ2-1; D remains ambiguous. Trimming took 6 bases from V and 9 from J, leaving 12 bases between them. Germline lookup yields CDR1 SEHNR and CDR2 FQNEAQ (reference sequence). This CDR3 has 12 residues. CDR3 residues: CASRPVGGEQFF. The CDR3 coding sequence is TGTGCCAGCAGGCCGGTCGGCGGTGAGCAGTTCTTC.

This clonotype was counted a few times. V usage is TRBV12-3 or TRBV12-4 and J usage is TRBJ2-6, with unresolved D. The CDR3 is 15 amino acids. V was clipped by 5 bases and J by 0 bases, with 8 bases between them. The CDR3 nucleotides read TGTGCCAGCAGTCCCCCGGGCTCTGGGGCCAACGTCCTGACTTTC. Its translation: CASSPPGSGANVLTF.

This rearrangement joins TRBV7-2 to TRBJ2-1; perhaps D is TRBD1 or TRBD2 (5 bases each). Germline CDR1 SGHTA, CDR2 FQGNSA. This CDR3 is built from 15 residues. Trimming removed 5 bases from V and 7 bases from J, with 18 bases in between. For the CDR3, the DNA is TGTGCCAGCAGCCGGGACCCCGGAGCTCGGAATGAGCAGTTCTTC. The encoded protein is CASSRDPGARNEQFF.

As concerns this clonotype: This may be a read error: a much more frequent sequence differs by one nucleotide. This chain uses TRBV5-1 with TRBJ2-1, with D perhaps matching TRBD2 (5 bases). The DNA end is a closer match to TRBJ2-7, so the J assignment may be wrong. Germline CDR1 is SGHRS and CDR2 is YFSETQ. The CDR3 extends over 14 amino acids. CDR3 bases: TGCGCCAGCAGCTCCTCTAGCTTCCTCAATGAGCAGTACTTC. Its translation is CASSSSSFLNEQYF.

The J gene is TRBJ2-3, the V gene TRBV10-3; 9 positions agree with TRBD2. J was trimmed by 0 bases and V by 10 bases; bases with no gene match: 8. Per germline, CDR1 ENHRY and CDR2 SYGVKD. CDR3 length: 15 amino acids. CDR3 DNA sequence: TGTGCCACAAAGGCCGGACTAGCGAGCACAGATACGCAGTATTTT. Translated, it gives CATKAGLASTDTQYF.

This clonotype was observed a handful of times. The chain joins TRBV12-3 or TRBV12-4 to TRBJ2-3; D uncertain. The V gene lost 2 bases and the J gene lost 10 bases, with 7 bases spanning the gap. There are 11 residues in the CDR3. The CDR3 is CASSLQRAQYF. The CDR3 bases are TGTGCCAGCAGTTTACAGCGAGCGCAGTATTTT.

The chain links TRBV7-2 to TRBJ1-1; D gene ambiguous. CDR3 length: 12 amino acids. Germline CDR1 and CDR2: SGHTA and FQGNSA. V lost 2 bases, J lost 11 bases, and 12 bases lay in between. Written as DNA, the CDR3 is TGTGCCAGCAGCTTATCGGGATTGCGGGCTTTCTTT. This codes for CASSLSGLRAFF.

CDR3 DNA sequence: TGTGCCAGCAGGCTAGCGGGAGGGGCCTACGAGCAGTACTTC. This gives the protein CASRLAGGAYEQYF. The chain has TRBV27 and TRBJ2-4; 12 bases agree with TRBD2. The J call is doubtful: the DNA matches TRBJ2-7 better. The CDR3 runs to 14 residues. Germline loops: CDR1 MNHEY, CDR2 SMNVEV (reference sequence).

There are a few counts of this clonotype. A read error may explain this, as a much larger clone is one base away. The chain joins TRBV9 to TRBJ2-5, with D possibly TRBD2 on 6 matching bases. Trimming cost V 0 bases and J 3 bases, with 12 bases left between them. Germline-derived CDR1 and CDR2 are SGDLS and YYNGEE. This CDR3 spans 15 amino acids. As DNA, the CDR3 is TGTGCCAGCAGCGTAGCTCGGACGGGGGAAGAGACCCAGTACTTC. It encodes CASSVARTGEETQYF.

Of note for this clonotype: A read error is possible here, since a much larger clone lies one base away. The chain joins TRBV25-1 to TRBJ2-1; the D gene is possibly TRBD1 (6 bases). The germline CDR1 and CDR2 sequences are MGHDK and SYGVNS. Trimming removed 6 bases at V and 4 bases at J, with 10 bases between. CDR3 length: 13 residues. CDR3 nucleotides: TGTGCCAGCAGGTCCGACAGGTACAATGAGCAGTTCTTC. This translates into CASRSDRYNEQFF.

This clonotype was detected only a few times. This chain uses TRBV14 with TRBJ2-5; D may be TRBD1 (5 bases). Germline values: CDR1 SGHDN, CDR2 FVKESK. The CDR3 contains 14 residues. V lost 4 bases to trimming and J lost 2 bases, with 11 bases between them. DNA for the CDR3: TGTGCCAGCAGCCGGGGCAGGACACAAGAGACCCAGTACTTC. Its protein product is CASSRGRTQETQYF.

Only a few counts were recorded for this clonotype. The rearrangement uses TRBV19 and TRBJ2-4; a weak D match, TRBD2 (5 bases). The CDR3 covers 14 residues. Trimming removed 2 bases at V and 1 base at J, with 6 bases between. Germline CDR1 is LNHDA and CDR2 is SQIVND (reference sequence). The CDR3 sequence: CASSIQRAKNIQYF. CDR3 sequence (DNA): TGTGCCAGTAGTATACAGCGGGCCAAAAACATTCAGTACTTC.

This chain uses TRBV20-1 with TRBJ1-2; 10 bases match TRBD1. The CDR3 extends over 13 amino acids. Looked up from germline, CDR1 is DFQATT and CDR2 is SNEGSKA (reference sequence). The J segment lost 8 bases and the V segment lost 0 bases, leaving 3 bases of the junction unmatched. The CDR3 loop reads CSAREGQGNGYTF. The CDR3 coding sequence is TGCAGTGCTAGAGAGGGACAGGGGAACGGCTACACCTTC.